Sequencing of this T cell receptor beta chain was carried out in a study of CD8 T cells in ankylosing spondylitis. Findings of the study overall: Ankylosing spondylitis blood seemed to carry a telltale TCR beta motif made of seven or eight highly homologous variants. Prior work had noted some motif variants in reactive arthritis blood and synovial fluid. CD8+ by phenotype, disease-linked clones were relatively rare in peripheral blood.

Points on this clonotype: Its antigen remains unknown.

The germline CDR1 and CDR2 sequences are MGHRA and YSYEKL. The CDR3 consists of 16 residues. V gave up 2 bases and J gave up 0 bases, with 14 bases separating them. MiXCR, run by TCRdb on the 5' RACE reads, gives a single entry per CDR3 protein. The table records about 240,000 distinct CDR3 sequences, about 11% of them present only once. The genes are TRBV4-1 and TRBJ2-7; D not resolved. The TCR originated in a male donor with ankylosing spondylitis or in good health (not recorded which). The sequenced material came from blood, either unsorted or a sorted T cell fraction (not recorded which). Written as DNA, the CDR3 is TGCGCCAGCAGCCAACAAGGACCTAGGAGCTCCTACGAGCAGTACTTC. Protein product: CASSQQGPRSSYEQYF.